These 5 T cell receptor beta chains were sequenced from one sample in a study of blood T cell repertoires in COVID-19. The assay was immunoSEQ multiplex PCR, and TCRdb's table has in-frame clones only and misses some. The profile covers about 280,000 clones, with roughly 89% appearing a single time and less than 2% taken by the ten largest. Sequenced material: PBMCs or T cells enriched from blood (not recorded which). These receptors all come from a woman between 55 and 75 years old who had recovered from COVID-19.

CDR3 sequence (DNA): TGCGCCAGCAGCTGGGACAGCAGCTCTGGGGCCAACGTCCTGACTTTC. Protein sequence: CASSWDSSSGANVLTF. The chain carries TRBV5-1 and TRBJ2-6; 7 nucleotides align to TRBD1. V gave up 3 bases and J gave up 0 bases; unmatched junction bases: 3. Germline lookup yields CDR1 SGHRS and CDR2 YFSETQ. The CDR3 is 16 residues long.

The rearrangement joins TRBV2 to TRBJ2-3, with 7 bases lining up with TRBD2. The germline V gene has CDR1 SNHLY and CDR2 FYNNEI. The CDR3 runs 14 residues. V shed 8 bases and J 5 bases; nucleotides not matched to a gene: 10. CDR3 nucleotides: TGTGCCAGCGGGGGGGTGATACAAGGAGATACGCAGTATTTT. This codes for CASGGVIQGDTQYF.

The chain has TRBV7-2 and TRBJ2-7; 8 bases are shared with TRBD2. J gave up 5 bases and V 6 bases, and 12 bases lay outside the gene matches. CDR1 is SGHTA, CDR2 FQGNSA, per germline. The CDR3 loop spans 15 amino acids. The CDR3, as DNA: TGTGCCAGCAGTTCCACCGGGACTAGTATTAACGAGCAGTACTTC. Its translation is CASSSTGTSINEQYF.

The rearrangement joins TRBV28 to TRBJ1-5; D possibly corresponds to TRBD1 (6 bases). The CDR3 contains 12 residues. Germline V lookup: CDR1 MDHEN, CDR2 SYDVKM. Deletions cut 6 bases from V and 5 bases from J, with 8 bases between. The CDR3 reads CASRTGDQPQHF. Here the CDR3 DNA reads TGTGCCAGCAGGACAGGTGATCAGCCCCAGCATTTT.

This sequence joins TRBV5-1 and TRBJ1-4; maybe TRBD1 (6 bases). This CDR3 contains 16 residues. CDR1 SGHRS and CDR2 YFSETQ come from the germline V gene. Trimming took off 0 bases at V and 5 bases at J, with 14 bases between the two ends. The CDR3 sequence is CASSLAVAGANEKLFF. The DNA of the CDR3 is TGCGCCAGCAGCTTGGCCGTGGCAGGGGCAAATGAAAAACTGTTTTTT.